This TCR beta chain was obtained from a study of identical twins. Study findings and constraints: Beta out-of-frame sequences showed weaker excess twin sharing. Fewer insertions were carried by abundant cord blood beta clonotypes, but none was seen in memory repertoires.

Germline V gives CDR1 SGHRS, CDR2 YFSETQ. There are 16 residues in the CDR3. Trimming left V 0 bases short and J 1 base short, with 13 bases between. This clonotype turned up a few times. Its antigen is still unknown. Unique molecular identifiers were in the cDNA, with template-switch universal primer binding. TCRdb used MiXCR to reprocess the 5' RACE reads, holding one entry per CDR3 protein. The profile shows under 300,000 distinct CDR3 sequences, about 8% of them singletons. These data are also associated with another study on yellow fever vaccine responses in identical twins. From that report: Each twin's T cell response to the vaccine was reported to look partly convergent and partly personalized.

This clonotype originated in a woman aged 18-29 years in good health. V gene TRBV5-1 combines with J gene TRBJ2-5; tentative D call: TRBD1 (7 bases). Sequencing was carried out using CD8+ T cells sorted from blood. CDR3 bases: TGCGCCAGCAGCTTGGATGGAGGGGGCGGCCAAGAGACCCAGTACTTC. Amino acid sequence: CASSLDGGGGQETQYF.